This passage covers 11 T cell receptor beta chains from one sample sequenced in a study of identical twins' blood T cells. TCRdb recomputed calls from the 5' RACE reads with MiXCR, one row per CDR3 protein. The data show 300,000 to 400,000 distinct CDR3 sequences, with 28% seen just once and approximately 6.6% held by the top ten. Sequencing was carried out using PBMCs. These receptors originate from a woman between 18 and 55 years old in good health.

This clonotype has a count of ten or more. The V call is TRBV3-1, the J call TRBJ1-6; unclear D gene. This CDR3 has 15 residues. Trimming pared 2 bases from V and 5 bases from J, leaving 10 bases between. Germline values: CDR1 LGHDT, CDR2 YNNKEL (reference sequence). CDR3 DNA: TGTGCCAGCAGCCAACCAGACGGAGATAATTCACCCCTCCACTTT. Translated: CASSQPDGDNSPLHF.

The chain uses TRBV7-8 and TRBJ2-1, with D uncertain. The CDR3 contains 17 residues. Germline CDR1 is SGHVS and CDR2 is FQNEAQ. The V end was cut by 5 bases, the J end by 0 bases, with 17 bases between. This CDR3 reads CASSRRRAKCSYNEQFF. The CDR3 DNA reads TGTGCCAGCAGCAGACGCAGAGCTAAGTGCTCCTACAATGAGCAGTTCTTC.

This clonotype has a handful of counts. CDR3 sequence reads: CSARDGRRTYGYTF. CDR3 nucleotide sequence: TGCAGTGCTAGAGATGGCAGGAGGACCTATGGCTACACCTTC. The chain joins TRBV20-1 to TRBJ1-2, with D uncertain. CDR1 is DFQATT and CDR2 is SNEGSKA in the germline V gene (reference sequence). Between the trimmed V and J ends, which lost 0 bases and 4 bases, there was a span of 12 bases. The CDR3 runs to 14 residues.

This chain links TRBV13 with TRBJ2-7, with D possibly being TRBD1 (6 bases). CDR3 size: 13 residues. Germline loops: CDR1 PRHDT, CDR2 FYEKMQ (reference sequence). V lost 4 bases, J lost 5 bases, and 12 bases lay in between. The DNA of the CDR3 is TGTGCCAGCAGCTCCGACAGGTTCGACGAGCAGTACTTC. Translation: CASSSDRFDEQYF.

This clonotype occurred a few times. The V call is TRBV12-3 or TRBV12-4, the J call TRBJ1-1; no clear D. Between the trimmed V and J ends, which lost 4 bases and 3 bases, there was a span of 12 bases. This CDR3 region has 14 residues. The CDR3 coding sequence is TGTGCCAGCAGTTATCTCACCCCCGACACTGAAGCTTTCTTT. As protein: CASSYLTPDTEAFF.

V and J are TRBV29-1 and TRBJ1-1; D unresolved. Deletions cut 8 bases from V and 4 bases from J, with 14 bases between. Germline loops: CDR1 SQVTM, CDR2 ANQGSEA. This CDR3 region has 12 residues. The CDR3 region has the DNA TGCAGCACCTCCGCCGGGAGCACTGAAGCTTTCTTT. Protein: CSTSAGSTEAFF. The full variable domain, its missing parts supplied by reference TRBV29-1 and TRBJ1-1, is SAVISQKPSRDICQRGTSLTIQCQVDSQVTMMFWYRQQPGQSLTLIATANQGSEATYESGFVIDKFPISRPNLTFSTLTVSNMSPEDSSIYLCSTSAGSTEAFFGQGTRLTVV.

This clonotype has more than one count but fewer than ten. The rearrangement joins TRBV6-2 or TRBV6-3 to TRBJ2-7; unclear D gene. The V gene lost 11 bases and the J gene lost 0 bases, with 17 bases spanning the gap. The CDR3 covers 14 residues. Germline V gene data show CDR1 as MNHEY and CDR2 as SVGEGT. The CDR3 DNA follows: TGTGCCGGCAACGGTCGCCTAAGCTCCTACGAGCAGTACTTC. As protein: CAGNGRLSSYEQYF.

This chain joins TRBV11-2 and TRBJ1-1; D might be TRBD1 (6 bases). Trimming pared 7 bases from V and 0 bases from J, leaving 18 bases between. CDR3 length equals 16 residues. Germline V lookup: CDR1 SGHAT, CDR2 FQNNGV. Written as DNA, the CDR3 is TGTGCCAGCACCTCCCTTATAGGACAGATGAACACTGAAGCTTTCTTT. It translates to CASTSLIGQMNTEAFF.

This clonotype was seen more than once but under ten times. This sequence joins TRBV13 and TRBJ2-1, with D possibly called TRBD1 or TRBD2 (5 bases each). Trimming stripped 3 bases from V and 7 bases from J, with 13 bases between. Germline loops: CDR1 PRHDT, CDR2 FYEKMQ (reference sequence). The CDR3 is made up of 14 amino acids. The DNA of the CDR3 is TGTGCCAGCAGCTTCCGGGGCCACGATAATGAGCAGTTCTTC. Amino acid sequence: CASSFRGHDNEQFF.

The V and J genes are TRBV25-1 and TRBJ2-7; D not resolved. CDR1 is MGHDK, CDR2 SYGVNS, per germline. Trimming took 0 bases from V and 4 from J, leaving 10 bases between them. The length of the CDR3 is 14 residues. The CDR3 DNA reads as TGTGCCAGCAGTGAATATAGGGATAGGTACGAGCAGTACTTC. It specifies CASSEYRDRYEQYF.

The rearrangement uses TRBV10-3 and TRBJ1-1; 7 bases agree with TRBD1. The V and J ends lost 5 bases and 8 bases, in that order; junction bases with no gene match: 11. Germline CDR1 ENHRY, CDR2 SYGVKD. The CDR3 is 14 amino acids. The CDR3 protein is CAISTTRDSLEAFF. The CDR3 region has the DNA TGTGCCATCAGTACCACACGGGACAGCCTGGAAGCTTTCTTT.